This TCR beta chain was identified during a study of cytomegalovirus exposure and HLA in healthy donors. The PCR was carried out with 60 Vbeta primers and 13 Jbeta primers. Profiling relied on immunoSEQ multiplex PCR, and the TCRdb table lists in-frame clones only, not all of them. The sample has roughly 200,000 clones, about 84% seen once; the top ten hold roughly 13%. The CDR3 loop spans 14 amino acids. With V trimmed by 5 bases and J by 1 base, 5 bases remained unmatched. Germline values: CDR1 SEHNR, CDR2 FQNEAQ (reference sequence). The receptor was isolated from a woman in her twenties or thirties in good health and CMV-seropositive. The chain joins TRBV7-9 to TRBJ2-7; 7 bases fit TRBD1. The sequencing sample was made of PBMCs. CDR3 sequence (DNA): TGTGCCAGCAGCAGAACAGGGGATTCCTACGAGCAGTACTTC. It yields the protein CASSRTGDSYEQYF.